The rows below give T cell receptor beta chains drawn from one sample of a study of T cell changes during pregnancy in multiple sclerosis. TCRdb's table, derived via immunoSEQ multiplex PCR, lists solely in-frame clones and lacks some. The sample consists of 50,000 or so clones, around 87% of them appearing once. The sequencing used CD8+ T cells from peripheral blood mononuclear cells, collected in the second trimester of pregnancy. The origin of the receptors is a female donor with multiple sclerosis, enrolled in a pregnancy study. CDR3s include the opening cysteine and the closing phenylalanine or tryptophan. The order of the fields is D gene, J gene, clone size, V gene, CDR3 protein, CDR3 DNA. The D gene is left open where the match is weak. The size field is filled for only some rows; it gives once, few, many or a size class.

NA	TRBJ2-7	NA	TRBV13	CASSLGRPQTGYYEQYF	TGTGCCAGCAGCTTAGGTAGGCCGCAAACAGGGTACTACGAGCAGTACTTC
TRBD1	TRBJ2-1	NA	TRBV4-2	CASSQDEGAGYNEQFF	TGTGCCAGCAGCCAAGATGAGGGGGCAGGTTACAATGAGCAGTTCTTC
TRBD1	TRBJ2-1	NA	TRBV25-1	CASSDPDRDRGSNEQFF	TGTGCCAGCAGTGACCCCGACCGGGACAGGGGATCCAATGAGCAGTTCTTC
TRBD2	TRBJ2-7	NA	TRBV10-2	CASSELAGGMYF	TGCGCCAGCAGTGAACTAGCGGGGGGGATGTACTTC
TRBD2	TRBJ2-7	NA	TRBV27	CASSLTETSPLLYF	TGTGCCAGCAGTCTAACCGAGACTAGCCCGCTCCTGTACTTC
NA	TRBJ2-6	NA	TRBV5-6	CASSSSDGFSGANVLTF	TGTGCCAGCAGCTCGTCTGACGGGTTCTCTGGGGCCAACGTCCTGACTTTC
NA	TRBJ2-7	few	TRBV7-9	CASSLRDSGTVTYEQYF	TGTGCCAGCAGCCTGAGGGATAGCGGGACAGTAACCTACGAGCAGTACTTC
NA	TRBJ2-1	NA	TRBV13	CASNSPQRGEQFF	TGTGCCAGCAACTCACCCCAGCGCGGTGAGCAGTTCTTC
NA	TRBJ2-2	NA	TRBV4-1	CASSQRGANTGELFF	TGCGCCAGCAGCCAACGCGGGGCGAACACCGGGGAGCTGTTTTTT
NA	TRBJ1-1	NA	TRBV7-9	CASSFGDTEAFF	TGTGCCAGCAGCTTTGGAGACACTGAAGCTTTCTTT
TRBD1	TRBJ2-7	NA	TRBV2	CASRTGAAGIHEQYF	TGTGCCAGCAGGACAGGGGCGGCAGGGATACACGAGCAGTACTTC
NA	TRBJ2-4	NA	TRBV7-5	CARSLDVETPLPLAKNIQYF	TGTGCCAGAAGCTTAGACGTCGAAACTCCCCTCCCTCTAGCCAAAAACATTCAGTACTTC
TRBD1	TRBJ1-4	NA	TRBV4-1	CASRGDSTNEKLFF	TGCGCCAGCAGAGGGGACAGTACTAATGAAAAACTGTTTTTT
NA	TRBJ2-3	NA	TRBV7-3	CASSGGPADTQYF	TGTGCCAGCAGCGGCGGGCCGGCAGATACGCAGTATTTT
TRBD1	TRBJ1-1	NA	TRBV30	CAWSGGQGASFGEAFF	TGTGCCTGGAGTGGGGGACAGGGGGCTTCATTTGGTGAAGCTTTCTTT
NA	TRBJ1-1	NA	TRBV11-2	CASSGGGTEAFF	TGTGCCAGCAGCGGGGGGGGCACTGAAGCTTTCTTT
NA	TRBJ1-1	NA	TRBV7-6	CASSPRQVSMNTEAFF	TGTGCCAGCAGCCCAAGACAGGTATCTATGAACACTGAAGCTTTCTTT
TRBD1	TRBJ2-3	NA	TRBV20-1	CSARDSDTQYF	TGCAGTGCAAGGGACAGTGATACGCAGTATTTT
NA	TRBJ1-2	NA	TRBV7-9	CASSKDSYPNYGYTF	TGTGCCAGCAGCAAAGACAGCTACCCTAACTATGGCTACACCTTC
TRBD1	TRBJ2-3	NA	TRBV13	CASSSRGQGSTDTQYF	TGTGCCAGCAGCTCCCGGGGACAGGGGAGCACAGATACGCAGTATTTT
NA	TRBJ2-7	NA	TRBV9	CASSVEEGQLYEQYF	TGTGCCAGCAGCGTAGAGGAGGGCCAGCTGTACGAGCAGTACTTC
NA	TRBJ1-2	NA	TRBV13	CASSAPGDGYTF	TGTGCCAGCAGCGCCCCCGGAGACGGCTACACCTTC
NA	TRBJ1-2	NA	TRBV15	CATSPSRGGPGYTF	TGTGCCACCAGCCCCTCTCGGGGGGGACCTGGCTACACCTTC
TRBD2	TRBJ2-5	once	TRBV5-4	CASSTRTSGGMAQYF	TGTGCCAGCAGCACCCGGACTAGCGGGGGTATGGCCCAGTACTTC
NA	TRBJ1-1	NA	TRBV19	CASRAQNTEAFF	TGTGCCAGTAGGGCTCAAAACACTGAAGCTTTCTTT
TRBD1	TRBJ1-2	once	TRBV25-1	CASGTVFPTF	TGTGCCAGCGGGACAGTCTTTCCCACCTTC
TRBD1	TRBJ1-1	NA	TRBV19	CASSPGQGAEAFF	TGTGCCAGTAGTCCGGGACAGGGCGCTGAAGCTTTCTTT
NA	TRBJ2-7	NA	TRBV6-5	CASSIGPGAYEQYF	TGTGCCAGCAGTATCGGCCCGGGGGCCTACGAGCAGTACTTC
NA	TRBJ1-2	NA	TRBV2	CASSRGDGGYTF	TGTGCCAGCAGTAGGGGCGATGGTGGCTACACCTTC
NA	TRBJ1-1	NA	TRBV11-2	CASSLTGEAFF	TGTGCCAGCAGCTTAACAGGTGAAGCTTTCTTT
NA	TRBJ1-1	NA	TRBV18	CASSGAGQMNTEAFF	TGTGCCAGCTCAGGGGCAGGGCAAATGAACACTGAAGCTTTCTTT
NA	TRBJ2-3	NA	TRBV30	CAWSVRGTVADTQYF	TGTGCCTGGAGTGTCCGGGGTACGGTGGCAGATACGCAGTATTTT
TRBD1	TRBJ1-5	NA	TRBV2	CASCLGQGYDQPQHF	TGTGCCAGCTGTCTGGGACAGGGGTATGATCAGCCCCAGCATTTT
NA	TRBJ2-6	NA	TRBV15	CATRSSGANVLTF	TGTGCCACCAGGAGCTCTGGGGCCAACGTCCTGACTTTC
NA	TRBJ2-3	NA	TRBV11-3	CASSSPEETDTQYF	TGTGCCAGCAGCTCCCCGGAGGAAACAGATACGCAGTATTTT
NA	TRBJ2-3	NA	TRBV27	CASSLSMIGGGYTDTQYF	TGTGCCAGCAGTTTATCGATGATTGGCGGGGGCTACACAGATACGCAGTATTTT
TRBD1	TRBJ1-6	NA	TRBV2	CASSEGGWGQSAPLHF	TGTGCCAGCAGTGAAGGGGGATGGGGACAGTCGGCACCCCTCCACTTT
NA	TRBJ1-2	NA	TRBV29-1	CSVENREKPNYGYTF	TGCAGCGTTGAAAACAGGGAAAAACCTAACTATGGCTACACCTTC
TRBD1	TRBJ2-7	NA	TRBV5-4	CASSLTGLDEQYF	TGTGCCAGCAGCCTGACAGGGCTCGACGAGCAGTACTTC